This TCR beta chain was sequenced for a study of T cell repertoires in cytomegalovirus infection (dated by TCRdb to the late 2010s). Background for the entire study: Recently identified HLA-C-restricted CMV epitopes, whose presentation resists viral immunomodulation, were targeted by peptide stimulations together with well-studied HLA-B-restricted epitopes. Donor HLA type was relevant to the analysis, as public TCR beta signatures indicated carriage of CMV infection together with the matching HLA type. Study-wide conclusions, independent of this receptor: In the ex vivo response, HLA-C-restricted CMV-specific TCR beta clonotypes were dominant, and in two of eight donors the single most frequent clonotype came from this HLA-C-restricted group. In both this cohort and an independent approximately 400-donor cohort, the cumulative frequency of public TCR beta family members distinguished carriers of CMV infection plus the relevant HLA type.

Sample treatment or condition, as interpreted from the label and publication: in vitro stimulation with specific CMV peptide epitopes to enrich CMV-specific T cells. Ten or more counts support this clonotype. Its cognate antigen has yet to be identified. Base qualities are not provided; no much larger clone lies one nucleotide away. Data came from an Illumina HiSeq 1500. TCRdb redid the processing of the public reads, applying fastp at Q25 and MiXCR, and retained in-frame beta chains. A single entry per CDR3 protein holds the most common genes and DNA from its merged rows. The sample table holds fewer than 1,000,000 distinct CDR3 sequences, of which around 32% were seen once. Roughly 13% of the sample belongs to the ten largest clones. Unmatched junction bases come to 11, with V trimmed by 3 bases and J by 3 bases. The germline V gene (reference sequence) supplies CDR1 SEHNR and CDR2 FQNEAQ. From the cysteine up to the phenylalanine, the CDR3 has a length of 17 residues. Left in the record is the CDR3 DNA by itself, 51 bases read in frame from the first base.

The V and J segments used are TRBV7-9 and TRBJ2-1, with 7 bases in between that match TRBD2. This receptor was obtained from a human donor in good health (CMV status not recorded). Some clones in this sample may be carry-over from other donors' samples. The material was cultured CD8+ T cells from PBMCs, obtained from culture after CMV antigen stimulation. The nucleotides are TGTGCCAGCAGCTTGGAGAGAGCGGGGTTATTCTACAATGAGCAGTTCTTC. Its translation is CASSLERAGLFYNEQFF.